These 26 T cell receptor beta chains came from one sample sequenced in a study of post-analysis software for immune sequencing data. Carried by the TCR beta cDNA libraries were unique molecular identifiers. TCRdb independently ran MiXCR on the PCR reads; one entry per CDR3 protein. Among roughly 160,000 distinct CDR3 sequences listed, under 40% were seen once. This sample comprised blood, obtained after autologous hematopoietic stem cell transplantation. The receptors stem from a girl aged 10 to 17 with multiple sclerosis.

This chain connects TRBV5-1 to TRBJ2-7; no clear D. CDR1 is SGHRS and CDR2 is YFSETQ in the germline V gene. This CDR3 contains 14 residues. The V end lost 7 bases, the J end lost 0 bases, and 14 bases lay between the germline ends. The CDR3 spells CASRYTQSSYEQYF. CDR3 coding DNA: TGCGCCAGCCGCTATACCCAAAGCTCCTACGAGCAGTACTTC. Together with reference TRBV5-1 and TRBJ2-7, the CDR3 gives the full variable domain: KAGVTQTPRYLIKTRGQQVTLSCSPISGHRSVSWYQQTPGQGLQFLFEYFSETQRNKGNFPGRFSGRQFSNSRSEMNVSTLELGDSALYLCASRYTQSSYEQYFGPGTRLTVT.

The CDR3 DNA sequence: TGTGCCAGCACCGTTGCGGGGCAAGAAGCTTTCTTT. This sequence encodes CASTVAGQEAFF. The chain couples TRBV6-6 to TRBJ1-1; TRBD1 is a possible D gene (5 bases). The germline CDR1 and CDR2 sequences are MNHNY and SVGAGI (reference sequence). The CDR3 contains 12 residues. The V and J ends lost 7 bases and 8 bases respectively, with 14 bases between them.

This chain's CDR3 is CASSLRTGSISDTQYF. CDR3 in DNA: TGTGCCAGCTCGCTTCGGACAGGTTCAATCTCAGATACGCAGTATTTT. The rearrangement uses TRBV18 and TRBJ2-3, with 7 positions matching TRBD1. This CDR3 has 16 amino acids. Trimming took 6 bases from V and 4 from J; bases not matched to a gene: 13. Germline CDR1 reads KGHSH; CDR2 reads LQKENI.

The chain joins TRBV27 to TRBJ2-5, with D possibly matching TRBD1 (5 bases). Trimming left V 4 bases short and J 11 bases short, with 20 bases between. There are 14 residues in the CDR3. The germline V gene encodes CDR1 MNHEY and CDR2 SMNVEV (reference sequence). CDR3 coding DNA: TGTGCCAGCAGTTCGCATGCAGGGATCAATGAGCAGTACTTC. Amino acids: CASSSHAGINEQYF.

Written as DNA, the CDR3 is TGTGCCAGCAGAGTCGGCGGTGAGCAGTTCTTC. Its protein product is CASRVGGEQFF. This chain uses TRBV12-3 or TRBV12-4 with TRBJ2-1; D gene ambiguous. Deletions cut 6 bases from V and 9 bases from J, with 9 bases between. The CDR3 has 11 amino acids.

V usage is TRBV5-1 and J usage is TRBJ1-1, with a possible D match to TRBD1 (6 bases). Germline assignment: CDR1 SGHRS and CDR2 YFSETQ. Trimming took off 4 bases at V and 3 bases at J, with 13 bases between the two ends. This CDR3 comprises 14 residues. This chain's CDR3 is CASSPLTGHTEAFF. The DNA of the CDR3 is TGCGCCAGCAGCCCTTTGACAGGTCACACTGAAGCTTTCTTT.

A few counts support this clonotype. The chain links TRBV4-1 to TRBJ2-7; 8 bases are shared with TRBD2. CDR1 and CDR2 (germline): MGHRA, YSYEKL. The J segment lost 4 bases and the V segment lost 3 bases, leaving 5 bases of the junction unmatched. This CDR3 is built from 14 residues. The CDR3 DNA is TGCGCCAGCAGCCACTCAAGCGGGAGTTACGAGCAGTACTTC. The encoded protein is CASSHSSGSYEQYF.

This chain connects TRBV5-1 to TRBJ2-5, with 9 bases fitting TRBD2. CDR1 is SGHRS, CDR2 YFSETQ, per germline. CDR3 length equals 15 residues. J was trimmed by 5 bases and V by 4 bases; bases with no gene match: 9. The CDR3 DNA reads TGCGCCAGCAGCACAGCGGGAGGTGCCATGGAGACCCAGTACTTC. Amino acid sequence: CASSTAGGAMETQYF. Using reference TRBV5-1 and TRBJ2-5 for the parts outside the CDR3, the full variable domain is KAGVTQTPRYLIKTRGQQVTLSCSPISGHRSVSWYQQTPGQGLQFLFEYFSETQRNKGNFPGRFSGRQFSNSRSEMNVSTLELGDSALYLCASSTAGGAMETQYFGPGTRLLVL.

This clonotype was recorded a few times. V gene TRBV29-1 combines with J gene TRBJ2-1; D is ambiguous. The length of the CDR3 is 13 residues. Germline V gene lookup returns CDR1 SQVTM and CDR2 ANQGSEA. V dropped 5 bases and J dropped 1 base, with 9 bases sitting between them. The CDR3 sequence is CSVYLGSYNEQFF. The CDR3, as DNA: TGCAGCGTTTATTTAGGGTCCTACAATGAGCAGTTCTTC.

This clonotype appeared a few times. The rearrangement uses TRBV2 and TRBJ2-1; D possibly corresponds to TRBD1 (6 bases). The CDR3 covers 16 residues. V was trimmed by 5 bases and J by 7 bases, leaving 21 bases between them. Germline lookup yields CDR1 SNHLY and CDR2 FYNNEI. DNA of the CDR3: TGTGCCAGCAGTCCCCTCGATGGCAGGGGCGATAATGAGCAGTTCTTC. Residues: CASSPLDGRGDNEQFF. The full variable domain, rest sourced from reference TRBV2 and TRBJ2-1, is EPEVTQTPSHQVTQMGQEVILRCVPISNHLYFYWYRQILGQKVEFLVSFYNNEISEKSEIFDDQFSVERPDGSNFTLKIRSTKLEDSAMYFCASSPLDGRGDNEQFFGPGTRLTVL.

V gene TRBV10-3 combines with J gene TRBJ2-4, with 12 bases lining up with TRBD1. The last part of the DNA fits TRBJ2-7 better; the J call may be wrong. In germline, CDR1 is ENHRY, CDR2 SYGVKD. The CDR3 consists of 14 residues. The CDR3 sequence is CAISDGTGGTEQYF. The CDR3 DNA sequence: TGTGCCATCAGTGACGGGACAGGGGGCACCGAGCAGTACTTC.

The rearrangement joins TRBV24-1 to TRBJ2-1; 7 bases align to TRBD1. Germline V gene sequence: CDR1 KGHDR, CDR2 SFDVKD. V lost 3 bases, J lost 4 bases, and 20 bases stayed unmatched. The CDR3 has 20 residues. For the CDR3, the DNA is TGTGCCACCAGTGATATAGGGGGCGTCGGCACGGCTGGGCCTTACAATGAGCAGTTCTTC. It codes for CATSDIGGVGTAGPYNEQFF.

This rearrangement joins TRBV5-5 to TRBJ1-1, with D perhaps matching TRBD1 (5 bases). This CDR3 has 14 residues. Per the germline V gene, CDR1 is SGHKS and CDR2 is YYEKEE (reference sequence). Trimming took 2 bases from V and 1 from J, leaving 9 bases between them. CDR3 DNA sequence: TGTGCCAGCAGCTTTGGAGGGGCGAACACTGAAGCTTTCTTT. Translating it yields CASSFGGANTEAFF.

V gene TRBV9 combines with J gene TRBJ2-7, with TRBD2 identical over 7 bases. The junction had 10 bases not matched to a gene; V was cut back by 4 bases and J by 6 bases. CDR3 length: 14 residues. CDR1 is SGDLS, CDR2 YYNGEE, per germline. DNA of the CDR3: TGTGCCAGCAGCCCGTGGGACTACGGGGCCGAGCAGTACTTC. This sequence encodes CASSPWDYGAEQYF.

This clonotype occurred a few times. The CDR3 reads CAWSVDSTYGYTF. CDR3 nucleotides: TGTGCCTGGAGTGTTGACAGTACCTATGGCTACACCTTC. The chain combines TRBV30 with TRBJ1-2; a weak D match, TRBD1 (5 bases). Germline V gene sequence: CDR1 GTSNPN, CDR2 SVGIG (reference sequence). CDR3 length: 13 residues. The ends were cut back, 0 bases at V and 4 bases at J, with 9 bases in the middle.

This clonotype was seen a few times. V is TRBV5-1 and J is TRBJ2-5, with 9 bases matching TRBD2. Germline CDR1 SGHRS, CDR2 YFSETQ. The trim removed 7 bases at V and 5 bases at J, leaving 24 bases unmatched. The CDR3 consists of 19 residues. CDR3 sequence (DNA): TGCGCCAGCGTTGGCATTCGTTCGCGGGAGGGGGACCTTAAGGAGACCCAGTACTTC. Its protein product is CASVGIRSREGDLKETQYF.

The chain carries TRBV4-3 and TRBJ2-7, with D unresolved. The germline CDR1 and CDR2 sequences are LGHNA and YSLEER. The CDR3 spans 13 residues. Trimming removed 2 bases at V and 4 bases at J, with 9 bases between. CDR3 sequence: CASSQTQLYEQYF. In nucleotides, the CDR3 is TGCGCCAGCAGCCAAACACAGCTTTACGAGCAGTACTTC.

The rearrangement links TRBV3-1 to TRBJ1-2; D ambiguous. Trimming removed 1 base at V and 2 bases at J, with 5 bases between. This CDR3 has 13 amino acids. Looked up from germline, CDR1 is LGHDT and CDR2 is YNNKEL (reference sequence). In DNA form, the CDR3 reads TGTGCCAGCAGCCAAGGGCCAAACTATGGCTACACCTTC. Translated, it gives CASSQGPNYGYTF. The complete variable domain, with remaining parts taken from reference TRBV3-1 and TRBJ1-2, reads DTAVSQTPKYLVTQMGNDKSIKCEQNLGHDTMYWYKQDSKKFLKIMFSYNNKELIINETVPNRFSPKSPDKAHLNLHINSLELGDSAVYFCASSQGPNYGYTFGSGTRLTVV.

The sample holds a few counts of this clonotype. The rearrangement uses TRBV7-2 and TRBJ2-5, with a possible D match to TRBD1 (6 bases). The CDR3 is 14 residues long. Trimming left V 5 bases short and J 5 bases short, with 15 bases between. Germline V CDR1 and CDR2: SGHTA, FQGNSA. CDR3 DNA: TGTGCCAGCAGCACCCCAGGGGTGGTTGAGACCCAGTACTTC. Translated, it gives CASSTPGVVETQYF. The complete variable domain, with remaining parts taken from reference TRBV7-2 and TRBJ2-5, reads GAGVSQSPSNKVTEKGKDVELRCDPISGHTALYWYRQSLGQGLEFLIYFQGNSAPDKSGLPSDRFSAERTGGSVSTLTIQRTQQEDSAVYLCASSTPGVVETQYFGPGTRLLVL.

The sample holds many counts of this clonotype. The genes are TRBV15 and TRBJ2-7; D perhaps matches TRBD2 (5 bases). CDR1 LNHNV and CDR2 YYDKDF come from the germline V gene (reference sequence). The CDR3 runs 14 residues. Deletions cut 4 bases from V and 4 bases from J, with 14 bases between. CDR3 sequence reads: CATSNLPSRYEQYF. The CDR3 DNA follows: TGTGCCACCAGCAACTTACCTAGCAGGTACGAGCAGTACTTC.

The genes are TRBV6-5 and TRBJ2-1, with 8 bases aligning to TRBD1. Germline values: CDR1 MNHEY, CDR2 SVGAGI. The CDR3 length is 13 residues. Trimming removed 5 bases from V and 8 bases from J; junction bases left unmatched: 5. The CDR3 reads CASSRDRGDEQFF. CDR3 nucleotides: TGTGCCAGCAGTCGCGACAGGGGTGATGAGCAGTTCTTC.

The rearrangement uses TRBV20-1 and TRBJ2-7; 12 bases fit TRBD2. The J call may be wrong; the DNA end is better matched by TRBJ2-5. There are 15 residues in the CDR3. CDR1 is DFQATT, CDR2 SNEGSKA, per germline (reference sequence). The CDR3 reads CSAKDTTSGSETQYF. CDR3 sequence (DNA): TGCAGTGCTAAAGATACGACTAGCGGGAGCGAGACCCAGTACTTC.

V and J are TRBV24-1 and TRBJ2-3, with D perhaps being TRBD1 or TRBD2 (5 bases each). CDR1 is KGHDR and CDR2 is SFDVKD in the germline V gene. V was cut by 3 bases and J by 6 bases, with 18 bases left in between. There are 16 residues in the CDR3. The CDR3: CATSDSPGPFVDTQYF. Here the CDR3 DNA reads TGTGCCACCAGTGATAGTCCGGGACCCTTCGTGGATACGCAGTATTTT.

J is TRBJ1-1 and V is TRBV5-1, with a tentative D call TRBD1 (6 bases). This CDR3 spans 15 amino acids. V was pared by 4 bases and J by 5 bases, with 18 bases between. Germline lookup yields CDR1 SGHRS and CDR2 YFSETQ. The DNA of the CDR3 is TGCGCCAGCAGCCTCCGCAGGGGCGTACAGACTGAAGCTTTCTTT. Translation gives CASSLRRGVQTEAFF.

V is TRBV5-1 and J is TRBJ2-7; 14 bases map to TRBD2. The V gene end was trimmed by 4 bases and the J gene end by 0 bases; junction bases not matched to a gene: 6. CDR3 size: 17 residues. Germline V gene sequence: CDR1 SGHRS, CDR2 YFSETQ. The CDR3 here is CASSVGLAGASSYEQYF. DNA for the CDR3: TGCGCCAGCAGCGTGGGACTAGCGGGGGCCAGCTCCTACGAGCAGTACTTC.

The genes are TRBV29-1 and TRBJ2-3; D not certain. The CDR3 has 12 residues. The V gene's germline CDR1 is SQVTM and CDR2 ANQGSEA. Trimming pared 8 bases from V and 2 bases from J, leaving 11 bases between. The CDR3 is CSPTRSTDTQYF. The CDR3 region has the DNA TGCAGCCCCACCCGCTCCACAGATACGCAGTATTTT.